These 11 T cell receptor beta chains were sequenced from one sample in a study of CD8 T cells in ankylosing spondylitis. Whole-study results and caveats: Within ankylosing spondylitis blood, a TCR beta motif made up of under 10 highly homologous variants appeared to be characteristic.

No antigen has been assigned to these receptors. MiXCR was run by TCRdb on the 5' RACE reads, yielding one entry per CDR3 protein. The table shows 700,000 to 1,000,000 distinct CDR3 sequences, with 12% occurring only once. Sequencing was performed on blood, either unsorted or a sorted T cell fraction (not recorded which). These receptors all come from a male donor with ankylosing spondylitis.

This rearrangement joins TRBV7-2 to TRBJ2-7, with TRBD2 matching 12 bases. V dropped 5 bases and J dropped 5; count of bases not matched to a gene: 7. The germline gives CDR1 SGHTA, CDR2 FQGNSA. The CDR3 has 15 residues. In nucleotides, the CDR3 is TGTGCCAGCAGCATGCTAGCGGGGGGGCCTAACGAGCAGTACTTC. Encoded protein: CASSMLAGGPNEQYF.

The chain uses TRBV5-1 and TRBJ2-5; D uncertain. Germline V gene sequence: CDR1 SGHRS, CDR2 YFSETQ. With 5 bases removed from V and 1 base from J, the gap between germline ends came to 12 bases. The CDR3 length is 14 residues. CDR3 nucleotide sequence: TGCGCCAGCAGAGGGTGGGCTTCCCAAGAGACCCAGTACTTC. Protein sequence: CASRGWASQETQYF.

This clonotype was counted a few times. The chain employs TRBV7-9 and TRBJ1-5; D may be TRBD1 (5 bases). Germline CDR1 SEHNR, CDR2 FQNEAQ (reference sequence). There are 15 residues in the CDR3. The germline V and J ends were trimmed by 5 bases and 4 bases, with 15 bases remaining between them. The CDR3 here is CASSERGDGNQPQHF. CDR3 DNA: TGTGCCAGCAGCGAGAGGGGAGATGGGAATCAGCCCCAGCATTTT.

The chain has TRBV20-1 and TRBJ1-5; 10 nucleotides align to TRBD1. CDR3 length equals 14 residues. Germline CDR1 and CDR2: DFQATT and SNEGSKA (reference sequence). Trimming at V came to 4 bases and at J to 9 bases, leaving 9 bases not matched to a gene. CDR3 region: CSAKLTGGGGPQHF. The CDR3 bases are TGCAGTGCTAAATTGACAGGGGGCGGCGGGCCCCAGCATTTT.

This clonotype was seen more than once but under ten times. The chain links TRBV20-1 to TRBJ2-2, with D perhaps matching TRBD2 (5 bases). CDR1 is DFQATT and CDR2 is SNEGSKA in the germline V gene (reference sequence). With 1 base removed from V and 2 bases from J, the gap between germline ends came to 11 bases. The CDR3 is made up of 15 amino acids. CDR3 region: CSARASPINTGELFF. In nucleotides, the CDR3 is TGCAGTGCTAGAGCTAGCCCGATCAACACCGGGGAGCTGTTTTTT.

This clonotype was seen many times. The V gene is TRBV12-3 or TRBV12-4, the J gene TRBJ2-2; D gene unclear. The CDR3 contains 15 residues. The V gene lost 2 bases and the J gene lost 0 bases, with 7 bases spanning the gap. This CDR3 reads CASSLTLSNTGELFF. CDR3 DNA: TGTGCCAGCAGTTTAACCCTATCGAACACCGGGGAGCTGTTTTTT.

The sample holds a few counts of this clonotype. V usage is TRBV7-2 and J usage is TRBJ2-7; the D call may be TRBD1 or TRBD2 (5 bases each). Germline CDR1 SGHTA, CDR2 FQGNSA. CDR3 length: 12 amino acids. V was pared by 6 bases and J by 6 bases, with 12 bases between. The CDR3 coding sequence is TGTGCCAGCAGACCCACTGGGGGCGAGCAGTACTTC. Its protein is CASRPTGGEQYF.

The rearrangement uses TRBV6-1 and TRBJ2-5; D may correspond to TRBD1 or TRBD2 (5 bases each). Per the germline V gene, CDR1 is MNHNS and CDR2 is SASEGT. This CDR3 is 17 amino acids long. Between the trimmed V and J ends, which lost 5 bases and 2 bases, there was a span of 21 bases. The CDR3 loop reads CASSPFPKRGSQETQYF. The CDR3 DNA sequence: TGTGCCAGCAGTCCCTTTCCGAAGAGGGGCTCACAAGAGACCCAGTACTTC.

The rearrangement links TRBV6-4 to TRBJ1-6; D remains unclear. The germline gives CDR1 MRHNA, CDR2 SNTAGT. V lost 6 bases and J lost 9, with 12 bases in between. The CDR3 length is 13 residues. The CDR3 region is CASSRLEGSPLHF. The DNA for the CDR3 is TGTGCCAGCAGCCGCCTCGAGGGTTCACCCCTCCACTTT.

This clonotype has a handful of counts. V is TRBV4-2 and J is TRBJ2-1; 11 nucleotides align to TRBD1. The junction had 5 bases not matched to a gene; V was cut back by 3 bases and J by 10 bases. Germline CDR1 LGHNA, CDR2 YNFKEQ. This CDR3 is 14 amino acids long. The CDR3 here is CASSQDRGLKEQFF. The CDR3 DNA reads as TGTGCCAGCAGCCAGGACAGGGGGCTAAAGGAGCAGTTCTTC.

The chain employs TRBV20-1 and TRBJ1-6; possible D gene TRBD1, 5 bases. Germline V CDR1 and CDR2: DFQATT, SNEGSKA (reference sequence). Trimming took 1 base from V and 6 from J, leaving 16 bases between them. The CDR3 extends over 16 amino acids. CDR3 protein: CSARVLSRVANSPLHF. CDR3 nucleotide sequence: TGCAGTGCTAGAGTATTAAGCAGGGTCGCTAATTCACCCCTCCACTTT.